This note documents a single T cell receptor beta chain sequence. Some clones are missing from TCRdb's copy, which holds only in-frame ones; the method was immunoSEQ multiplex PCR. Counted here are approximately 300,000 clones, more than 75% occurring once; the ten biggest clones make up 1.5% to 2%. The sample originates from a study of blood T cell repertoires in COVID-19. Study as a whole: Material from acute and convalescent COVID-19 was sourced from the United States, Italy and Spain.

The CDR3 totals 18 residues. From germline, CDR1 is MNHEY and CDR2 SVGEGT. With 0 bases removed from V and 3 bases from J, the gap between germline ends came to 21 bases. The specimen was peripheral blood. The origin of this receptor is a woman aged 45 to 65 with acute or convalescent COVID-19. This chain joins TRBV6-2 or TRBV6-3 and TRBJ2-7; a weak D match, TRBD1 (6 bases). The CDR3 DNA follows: TGTGCCAGCAGTTACTCGAAGGCTGGACAGACCCCTATCTACGAGCAGTACTTC. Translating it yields CASSYSKAGQTPIYEQYF.